This TCR beta chain stems from a study of tumor-infiltrating lymphocytes in primary liver carcinoma. Losses at the gene ends were 6 bases for V and 7 bases for J; bases not matched to a gene: 14. Germline loops: CDR1 MNHNY, CDR2 SVGAGI (reference sequence). The CDR3 loop spans 15 amino acids. The authors made TCR beta cDNA from around 500 ng total RNA with a constant-region primer. Amplification in three nested multiplex PCR rounds with slightly modified ARM-PCR gave rise to TCR beta libraries. For roughly 10 cycles apiece, the opening two PCR rounds ran with TRBV1-TRBV30 forward primers and a C-beta reverse primer. Each CDR3 protein gets one entry after TCRdb re-called the multiplex PCR reads with MiXCR. The sample lists approximately 320,000 distinct CDR3 sequences, approximately 54% occurring once. The study, taken as a whole, reports: In the absence of sorting, bulk samples left CD4+ and CD8+ repertoires uncompared. Tumor-adjacent and tumor-blood pairs displayed less overlap than did pairs of tumor regions. Blood's top-250-clone fraction was significantly lower than that of tumors (p = 0.039).

With respect to this clonotype: Antigen: not known. This may be a read error, as it is one base from a much larger clone.

Blood RNA came from unsorted whole blood; germline DNA was also extracted. Patients were treatment-naive with chronic HBV infection. The receptor's source is a woman in her thirties with primary liver carcinoma and hepatitis B virus infection. The chain couples TRBV6-6 to TRBJ2-5; 7 nucleotides line up with TRBD1. The sample consisted of peripheral blood. CDR3 bases: TGTGCCAGCAGCCGAAGACAGGGTGTCGCCGGGACCCAGTACTTC. Translating gives CASSRRQGVAGTQYF.